The source of this TCR beta chain is a study of blood T cell repertoires in COVID-19. Study information: The origin of the acute and convalescent COVID-19 samples was the United States, Italy and Spain. Nucleic acid was either cDNA or gDNA, and it came from T cells, B-cell-depleted T cells, or PBMCs.

As handled by the study authors: It was from reference gene primer amplification that nucleated cell counts were estimated. Profiling relied on immunoSEQ multiplex PCR, and the TCRdb table lists in-frame clones only, not all of them. The V and J calls and clone size come from that table; D and trimming were worked out from the DNA. This table holds 95,000 to 100,000 clones, approximately 87% found once. The sequencing input was peripheral blood. The source of this sequence is a woman under 40 with acute or convalescent COVID-19.

The CDR3 protein is CASSSVRGGAGELFF. The CDR3 DNA reads as TGTGCCAGTAGTTCCGTGAGGGGAGGGGCCGGGGAGCTGTTTTTT. The rearrangement uses TRBV19 and TRBJ2-2; 7 nucleotides agree with TRBD2. The germline gives CDR1 LNHDA, CDR2 SQIVND (reference sequence). The CDR3 contains 15 residues. V lost 5 bases and J lost 6; bases outside the gene matches: 9. The whole variable domain, filled in from reference TRBV19 and TRBJ2-2, reads DGGITQSPKYLFRKEGQNVTLSCEQNLNHDAMYWYRQDPGQGLRLIYYSQIVNDFQKGDIAEGYSVSREKKESFPLTVTSAQKNPTAFYLCASSSVRGGAGELFFGEGSRLTVL.